This T cell receptor beta chain was found in a study of T cell responses to AZD1222 COVID-19 vaccine. Regarding the study as a whole: Compared with day 0, the breadth and depth of the Spike-specific TCR repertoire rose significantly after two doses of AZD1222.

Concerning this clone itself: Its antigen is still unknown.

Produced via immunoSEQ multiplex PCR; TCRdb's table is partial and in-frame only. This table has some 130,000 clones, approximately 92% appearing once. This TCR was sampled from an adult who received the AZD1222 COVID-19 vaccine. Sequencing was performed on peripheral blood, taken 28 days after the second AZD1222 dose.

In nucleotides, the CDR3 is TGTGCCAGCAGCTTGAAGCGGGGGGCCGGAGAGACCCAGTACTTC. It specifies CASSLKRGAGETQYF. The rearrangement joins TRBV5-4 to TRBJ2-5; 9 nucleotides align to TRBD2. The CDR3 runs 15 residues. V lost 1 base, J lost 4 bases, and 5 bases stayed unmatched. CDR1 and CDR2 (germline): SGHNT, YYREEE (reference sequence).